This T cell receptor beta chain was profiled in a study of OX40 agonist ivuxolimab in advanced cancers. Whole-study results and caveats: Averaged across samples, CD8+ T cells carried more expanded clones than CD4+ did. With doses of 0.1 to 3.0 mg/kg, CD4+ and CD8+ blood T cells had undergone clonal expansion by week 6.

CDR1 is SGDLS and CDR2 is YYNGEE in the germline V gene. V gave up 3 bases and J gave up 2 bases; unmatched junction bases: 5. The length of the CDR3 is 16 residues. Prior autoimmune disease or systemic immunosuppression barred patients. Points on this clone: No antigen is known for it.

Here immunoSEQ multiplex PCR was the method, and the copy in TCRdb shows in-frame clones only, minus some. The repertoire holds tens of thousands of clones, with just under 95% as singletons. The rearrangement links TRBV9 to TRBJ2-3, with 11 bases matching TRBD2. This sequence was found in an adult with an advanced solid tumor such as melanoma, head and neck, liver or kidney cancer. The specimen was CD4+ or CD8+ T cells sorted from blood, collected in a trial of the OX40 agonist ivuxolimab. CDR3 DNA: TGTGCCAGCAGCGCCACTAGCGGGAGTTTCACAGATACGCAGTATTTT. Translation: CASSATSGSFTDTQYF.